This record looks at one T cell receptor (beta chain) sequence and its context. Repertoires were generated with immunoSEQ multiplex PCR, while TCRdb's copy carries only in-frame clones and drops some. This sample has 250,000 to 350,000 clones; about 92% occur once, and the top ten carry less than 20%. Individuals drawn from around 25 US areas were about 18 to 90 years old. Germline CDR1 MGHRA, CDR2 YSYEKL. The V end lost 1 base, the J end lost 3 bases, and 13 bases lay between the germline ends. This CDR3 is 15 amino acids long. This entry belongs to a study of blood T cell repertoires in COVID-19. For the study at large: The cDNA or gDNA used as material had been derived from T cells, B-cell-depleted T cells, or PBMCs.

This TCR was sampled from a woman aged 25 to 45 who had recovered from COVID-19. The sequencing input was PBMCs or T cells enriched from blood (not recorded which). The chain is built from TRBV4-1 and TRBJ2-7; D remains unclear. The CDR3 coding sequence is TGCGCCAGCAGCCAAGCCTACAGAGCTGACTACGAGCAGTACTTC. Residues: CASSQAYRADYEQYF.